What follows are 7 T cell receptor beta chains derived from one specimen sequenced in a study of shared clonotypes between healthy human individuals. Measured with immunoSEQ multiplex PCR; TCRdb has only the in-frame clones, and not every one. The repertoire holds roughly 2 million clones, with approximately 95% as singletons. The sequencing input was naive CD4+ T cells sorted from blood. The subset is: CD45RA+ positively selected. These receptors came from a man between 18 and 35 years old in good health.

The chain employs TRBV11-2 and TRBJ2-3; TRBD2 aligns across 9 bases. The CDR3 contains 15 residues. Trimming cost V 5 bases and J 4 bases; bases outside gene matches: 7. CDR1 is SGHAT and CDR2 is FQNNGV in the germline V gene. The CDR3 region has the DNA TGTGCCAGCAGCCTTAGCGGGAGCTGGGCAGATACGCAGTATTTT. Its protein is CASSLSGSWADTQYF. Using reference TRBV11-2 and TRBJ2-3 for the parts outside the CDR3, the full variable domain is EAGVAQSPRYKIIEKRQSVAFWCNPISGHATLYWYQQILGQGPKLLIQFQNNGVVDDSQLPKDRFSAERLKGVDSTLKIQPAKLEDSAVYLCASSLSGSWADTQYFGPGTRLTVL.

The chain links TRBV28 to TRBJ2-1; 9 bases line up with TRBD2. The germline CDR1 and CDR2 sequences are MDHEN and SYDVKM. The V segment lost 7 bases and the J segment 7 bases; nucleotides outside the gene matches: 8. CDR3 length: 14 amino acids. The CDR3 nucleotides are TGTGCCAGCACCCTAGGCGGGGGGGTAAATGAGCAGTTCTTC. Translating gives CASTLGGGVNEQFF.

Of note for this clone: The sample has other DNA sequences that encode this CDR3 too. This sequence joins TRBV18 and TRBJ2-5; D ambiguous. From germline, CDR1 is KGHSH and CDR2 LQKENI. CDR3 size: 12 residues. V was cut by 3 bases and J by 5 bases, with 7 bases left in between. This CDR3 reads CASSPQPETQYF. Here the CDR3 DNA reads TGTGCCAGCTCACCTCAGCCCGAGACCCAGTACTTC.

The CDR3 DNA reads as TGTGCCAGCAGCCAAGATCTTTTAGTGAACTATGGCTACACCTTC. Translating it yields CASSQDLLVNYGYTF. The chain carries TRBV4-2 and TRBJ1-2; D is ambiguous. V lost 0 bases and J lost 2, with 10 bases in between. The CDR3 loop spans 15 amino acids. Germline V gives CDR1 LGHNA, CDR2 YNFKEQ.

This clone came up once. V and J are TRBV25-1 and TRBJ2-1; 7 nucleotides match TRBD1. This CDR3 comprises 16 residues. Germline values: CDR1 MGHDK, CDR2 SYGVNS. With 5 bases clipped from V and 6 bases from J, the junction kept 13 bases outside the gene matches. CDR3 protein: CASSHGTVTSSNEQFF. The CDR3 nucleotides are TGTGCCAGCAGTCACGGGACAGTGACATCCAGCAATGAGCAGTTCTTC. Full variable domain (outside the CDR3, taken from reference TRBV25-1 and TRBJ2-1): EADIYQTPRYLVIGTGKKITLECSQTMGHDKMYWYQQDPGMELHLIHYSYGVNSTEKGDLSSESTVSRIRTEHFPLTLESARPSHTSQYLCASSHGTVTSSNEQFFGPGTRLTVL.

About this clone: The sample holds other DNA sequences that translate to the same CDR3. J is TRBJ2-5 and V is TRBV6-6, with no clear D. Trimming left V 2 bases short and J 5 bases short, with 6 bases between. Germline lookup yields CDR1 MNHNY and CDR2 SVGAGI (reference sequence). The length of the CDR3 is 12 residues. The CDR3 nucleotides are TGTGCCAGCAGTTACGGGTCGGAGACCCAGTACTTC. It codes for CASSYGSETQYF.

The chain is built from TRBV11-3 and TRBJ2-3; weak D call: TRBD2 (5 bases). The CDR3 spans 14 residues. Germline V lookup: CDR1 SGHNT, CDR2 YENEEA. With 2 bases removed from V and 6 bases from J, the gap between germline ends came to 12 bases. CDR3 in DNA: TGTGCCAGCAGCTTACGAGGGCCCCCCGATACGCAGTATTTT. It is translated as CASSLRGPPDTQYF.